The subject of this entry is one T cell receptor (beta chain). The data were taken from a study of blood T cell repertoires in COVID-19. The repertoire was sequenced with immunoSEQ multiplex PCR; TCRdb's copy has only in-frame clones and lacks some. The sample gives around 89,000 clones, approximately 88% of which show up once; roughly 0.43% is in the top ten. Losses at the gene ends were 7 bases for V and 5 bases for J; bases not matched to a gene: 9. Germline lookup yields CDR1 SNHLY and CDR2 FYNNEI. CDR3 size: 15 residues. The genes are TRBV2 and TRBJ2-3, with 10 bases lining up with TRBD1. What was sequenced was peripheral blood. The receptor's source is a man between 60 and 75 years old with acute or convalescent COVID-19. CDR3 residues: CASTEGQGGGDTQYF. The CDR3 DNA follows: TGTGCCAGCACCGAAGGACAGGGGGGAGGAGATACGCAGTATTTT.